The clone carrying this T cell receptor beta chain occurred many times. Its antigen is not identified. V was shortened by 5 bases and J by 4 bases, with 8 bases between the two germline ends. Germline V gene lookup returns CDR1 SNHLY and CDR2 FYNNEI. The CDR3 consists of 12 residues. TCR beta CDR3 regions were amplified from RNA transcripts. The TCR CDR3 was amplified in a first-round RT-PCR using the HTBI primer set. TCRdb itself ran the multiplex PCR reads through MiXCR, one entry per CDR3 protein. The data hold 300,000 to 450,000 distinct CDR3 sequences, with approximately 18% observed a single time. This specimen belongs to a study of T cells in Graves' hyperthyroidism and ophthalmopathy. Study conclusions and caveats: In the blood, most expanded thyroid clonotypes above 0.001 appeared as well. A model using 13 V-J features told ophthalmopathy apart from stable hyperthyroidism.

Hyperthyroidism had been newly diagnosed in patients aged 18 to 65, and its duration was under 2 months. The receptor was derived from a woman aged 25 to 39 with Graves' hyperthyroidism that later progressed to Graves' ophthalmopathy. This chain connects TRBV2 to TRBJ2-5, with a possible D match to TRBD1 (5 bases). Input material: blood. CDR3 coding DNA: TGTGCCAGCAGTAGGGGTAGAGAGACCCAGTACTTC. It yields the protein CASSRGRETQYF.